This entry is about one TCR beta chain. Its antigen is still unknown. It has no much larger one-base neighbor in the sample; base qualities were not kept. One collaborating source in Seattle enrolled patients while the patients were actively infected and followed the patients over time throughout the course of disease. Whole blood was collected in K2EDTA tubes by collaborating institutions according to the institutions' own protocols. Collaborator samples were shipped for TCRbeta analysis as frozen whole blood, isolated PBMCs, or DNA extracted from either sample type. This record comes from a study of blood T cell repertoires in COVID-19 (dated by TCRdb to 2020 to 2022). About the full investigation: The collaborator samples originated in the United States, Italy and Spain and spanned the acute and convalescent phases of COVID-19. The prospective study material was composed of cDNA or gDNA derived from T cells, B-cell-depleted T cells, or PBMCs. Subjects who had been exposed to COVID-19, were actively infected with it, or had recovered from it provided the deeply sampled blood TCRbeta repertoires that made up the dataset. The repertoires were released in a freely available public database meant as a resource for research on the immune response to SARS-CoV-2. The samples were drawn from the first 160 participants of the ongoing ImmuneRACE study and from 1,254 subjects provided by 6 global collaborators. A de-identified subject ID, COVID-19 status, age in years and sex were almost always included in the sample metadata. Where available, HLA class I and class II types were obtained from metadata supplied by the sample provider rather than from assay-based typing. The paper's findings and limits, for the study overall: The amount of clinical and demographic metadata varied by source and participant and was provided uncurated.

TCRbeta CDR3 regions were amplified from genomic DNA using the immunoSEQ Assay, a bias-controlled multiplex PCR. The authors' pipeline ran thus. Nucleated cell counts per sample were estimated from amplification of reference gene primers within the assay. Sequence reads were collapsed and filtered to measure the absolute abundance of every unique TCRbeta CDR3 rearrangement. For each sample, productive Simpson clonality was calculated by taking the square root of Simpson's diversity index across productive rearrangements. TCRdb limited this immuneACCESS table to in-frame rearrangements with V and J called. A share of clones is missing; checked studies link under half to unresolved V genes, and the rest is unexplained. V, J and clone size reflect that table, while D and trimming were determined from the DNA. This sample lists about 350,000 clones; roughly 89% were detected once. The top ten clonotypes cover around 3.9% of the sample.

V lost 6 bases and J lost 0 bases, and the count of bases not matched to a germline gene is 5. CDR1 and CDR2 are drawn from the germline V gene: SGHVS, FQNEAQ. The CDR3 has 16 amino acids, counting the end cysteine and phenylalanine. Only CDR3 DNA remains: 48 bases, in frame from the first base. The specimen was peripheral blood. Recombination joined TRBV7-8 with TRBJ2-1; TRBD1 aligns with 10 central bases. The TCR comes from a woman aged 60-75 years with COVID-19, enrolled during active disease. The sequenced DNA is TGTGCCAGCAGTTCGAGGACAGGGGGCTCCTACAATGAGCAGTTCTTC. Translated, this gives CASSSRTGGSYNEQFF.